The rows below give T cell receptor beta chains drawn from one sample of a study of Ad26.COV2.S vaccination and SARS-CoV-2 variants. Measured with immunoSEQ multiplex PCR; TCRdb has only the in-frame clones, and not every one. The table records over 130,000 clones, just over 85% of them present only once. The sequencing used peripheral blood, collected after recovery from COVID-19. The receptors originated from a human donor who had recovered from COVID-19. Both conserved end residues are part of each CDR3. The order of the fields is D gene, clone size, V gene, J gene, CDR3 DNA, CDR3 protein. A D gene is named only where the DNA matches it firmly. The listing skips clone size in some rows; elsewhere it reads once, few, many or a size class.

.	.	TRBV25-1	TRBJ1-4	TGTGCCAGCAGTGGACAGACCACTAATGAAAAACTGTTTTTT	CASSGQTTNEKLFF
.	once	TRBV21-1	TRBJ2-7	TGTGCCAGCAGCAGTGACAGGACCCACTACGAGCAGTACTTC	CASSSDRTHYEQYF
.	.	TRBV21-1	TRBJ1-5	TGTGCCACCCGGACAGGGTGGCAGCCCCAGCATTTT	CATRTGWQPQHF
TRBD1	.	TRBV2	TRBJ1-1	TGTGCCAGCAGTGGGCTGACAGGGAGGACTGAAGCTTTCTTT	CASSGLTGRTEAFF
.	.	TRBV7-9	TRBJ2-6	TGTGCCAGCAGCCCAGGGGCCAACGTCCTGACTTTC	CASSPGANVLTF
.	once	TRBV27	TRBJ2-4	TGTGCCAGCAGTTTATATCCCCAGGGGCTAGCCAAAAACATTCAGTACTTC	CASSLYPQGLAKNIQYF
.	.	TRBV12-3/TRBV12-4	TRBJ1-1	TGTGCCAGCAGTCGGGCGAACACTGAAGCTTTCTTT	CASSRANTEAFF
.	once	TRBV5-8	TRBJ2-5	TGTGCCAGCAGCTTGATACTGGGTGGAGAGACCCAGTACTTC	CASSLILGGETQYF
.	.	TRBV5-1	TRBJ1-6	TGCGCCAGCAGCTTGGGATCCAGGGGACCCCTCGTTGCCCTCCACTTT	CASSLGSRGPLVALHF
.	.	TRBV7-9	TRBJ2-7	TGTGCCAGCAGCCAGATCTGGGGTGCCGAGCAGTACTTC	CASSQIWGAEQYF
.	.	TRBV3-1/TRBV3-2	TRBJ2-1	TGTGCCAGCACCCCAAGTGAGTCCCGCAATGAGCAGTTCTTC	CASTPSESRNEQFF
TRBD1	once	TRBV6-5	TRBJ2-1	TGTGCCAGCATGGGGACAGGGGAGGGCAATGAGCAGTTCTTC	CASMGTGEGNEQFF
.	.	TRBV7-2	TRBJ1-6	TGTGCCAGCAGCCGCGGCGGTTGGAATAATTCACCCCTCCACTTT	CASSRGGWNNSPLHF
.	.	TRBV30	TRBJ2-5	TGTGCCTGGAGTGCTCTTTATACCCCACCTGGACAAGAGACCCAGTACTTC	CAWSALYTPPGQETQYF
.	.	TRBV7-9	TRBJ1-2	TGTGCCAGCAGCTCCATTTGGGACCCAACGAGGGGTAACTATGGCTACACCTTC	CASSSIWDPTRGNYGYTF
.	.	TRBV6-5	TRBJ1-2	TGTGCCAGCAGTCCCCGGTTCCAAGCTAACTATGGCTACACCTTC	CASSPRFQANYGYTF
.	.	TRBV30	TRBJ1-1	TGTGCCTGGATCAGCTCGACAGTTGAAGCTTTCTTT	CAWISSTVEAFF
.	few	TRBV18	TRBJ2-7	TGTGCCAGCTCTCCTAATACAGGGTCGGCCCTCGAGCAGTACTTC	CASSPNTGSALEQYF
.	.	TRBV15	TRBJ2-1	TGTGCCACCAGCAGAGTCCGGGACGGTGACAATGAGCAGTTCTTC	CATSRVRDGDNEQFF
.	.	TRBV27	TRBJ1-1	TGTGCCAGCAGTTTAAGTTTGTACGGGCAAACTGGAGCTTTCTTT	CASSLSLYGQTGAFF
.	.	TRBV6-5	TRBJ2-5	TGTGCCAGCAGTTACTCGACCGGGGGAACGGAGACCCAGTACTTC	CASSYSTGGTETQYF
.	.	TRBV28	TRBJ1-2	TGTGCCAGCAGTCCACGAGAGGTGAACTATGGCTACACCTTC	CASSPREVNYGYTF
.	.	TRBV2	TRBJ1-2	TGTGCCAGCGAGCGCACAGCAAACTATGGCTACACCTTC	CASERTANYGYTF
TRBD1	.	TRBV5-5	TRBJ2-7	TGTGCCAGCAGCTTGGGTCAGGGGGCAGAGTACTTC	CASSLGQGAEYF
.	few	TRBV19	TRBJ1-2	TGTGCCAGTAGTAAGGTATACAGACCCTATGGCTACACCTTC	CASSKVYRPYGYTF
.	once	TRBV19	TRBJ1-1	TGTGCCAGTAGTATTTTCCAGGGAGACACTGAAGCTTTCTTT	CASSIFQGDTEAFF
.	.	TRBV9	TRBJ2-7	TGTGCCAGCAGCGTAGCGCCCGAAAGAAACAGCTACGAGCAGTACTTC	CASSVAPERNSYEQYF
.	once	TRBV28	TRBJ1-3	TGTGCCAGCAGTGCGGGGGGGGTTCGCTCTGGAAACACCATATATTTT	CASSAGGVRSGNTIYF
.	.	TRBV19	TRBJ2-7	TGTGCCAGTACCCTCGTAGGGGCCAGGGGCTCTGAGTCCTACGAGCAGTACTTC	CASTLVGARGSESYEQYF
.	.	TRBV5-1	TRBJ1-1	TGCGCCAGCAGCTTGAGAGGCGGGAACACTGAAGCTTTCTTT	CASSLRGGNTEAFF
TRBD2	.	TRBV18	TRBJ2-5	TGTGCCAGCTCACAGGGACTAAAAGAGACCCAGTACTTC	CASSQGLKETQYF
TRBD1	.	TRBV3-1/TRBV3-2	TRBJ2-7	TGTGCCAGCAGCCAAGGGACAGGGGCCTACGAGCAGTACTTC	CASSQGTGAYEQYF
.	.	TRBV18	TRBJ1-1	TGTGCCAGCTCACCACTGGGAGGCGGGGGTTTTGAAGCTTTCTTT	CASSPLGGGGFEAFF
.	once	TRBV10-2	TRBJ2-7	TGCGCCAGCAGTGAGTCGAAACTCGGCTCCTACGAGCAGTACTTC	CASSESKLGSYEQYF
.	once	TRBV11-3	TRBJ2-3	TGTGCCAGCAGTCAGCTGGGGGCAGATACGCAGTATTTT	CASSQLGADTQYF
TRBD1	.	TRBV2	TRBJ2-2	TGTGCCAGTGGAACCGGGACAGGAAAAACCGGGGAGCTGTTTTTT	CASGTGTGKTGELFF
.	few	TRBV5-1	TRBJ2-7	TGCGCCAGCACAAACAGGCGGTACTTC	CASTNRRYF
.	.	TRBV5-5	TRBJ1-2	TGTGCCAGCAGCTTGGACACAAAATCGGCTGGCTACACCTTC	CASSLDTKSAGYTF
.	few	TRBV9	TRBJ1-6	TGTGCCAGCAGCGTAGAGGGGGTTGGTTCACCCCTCCACTTT	CASSVEGVGSPLHF
TRBD1	.	TRBV7-8	TRBJ2-7	TGTGCCAGCAGCCCCCGACAGGGAAGTAAGGACGAGCAGTACTTC	CASSPRQGSKDEQYF
.	.	TRBV20-1	TRBJ2-1	TGCAGTGCTAAAAGTAGGAATGAGCAGTTCTTC	CSAKSRNEQFF
.	once	TRBV6-1	TRBJ1-2	TGTGCCAGCAGTGAGTTGACCCGCGGCTACACCTTC	CASSELTRGYTF